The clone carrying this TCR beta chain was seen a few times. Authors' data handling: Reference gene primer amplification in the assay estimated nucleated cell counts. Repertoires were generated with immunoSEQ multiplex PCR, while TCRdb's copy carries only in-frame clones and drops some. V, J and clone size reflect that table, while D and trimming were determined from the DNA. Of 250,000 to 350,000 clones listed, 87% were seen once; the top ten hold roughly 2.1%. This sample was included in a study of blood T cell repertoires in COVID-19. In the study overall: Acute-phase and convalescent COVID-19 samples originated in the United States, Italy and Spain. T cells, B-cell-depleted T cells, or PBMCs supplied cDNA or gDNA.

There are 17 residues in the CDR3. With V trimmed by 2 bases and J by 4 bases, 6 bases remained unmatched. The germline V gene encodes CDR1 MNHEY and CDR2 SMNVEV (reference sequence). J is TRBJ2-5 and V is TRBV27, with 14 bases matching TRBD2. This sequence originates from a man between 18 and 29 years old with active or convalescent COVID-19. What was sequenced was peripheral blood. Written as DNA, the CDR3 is TGTGCCAGCAGTTTACAGGCCGGACTAGCGGGAGGAGAGACCCAGTACTTC. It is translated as CASSLQAGLAGGETQYF.